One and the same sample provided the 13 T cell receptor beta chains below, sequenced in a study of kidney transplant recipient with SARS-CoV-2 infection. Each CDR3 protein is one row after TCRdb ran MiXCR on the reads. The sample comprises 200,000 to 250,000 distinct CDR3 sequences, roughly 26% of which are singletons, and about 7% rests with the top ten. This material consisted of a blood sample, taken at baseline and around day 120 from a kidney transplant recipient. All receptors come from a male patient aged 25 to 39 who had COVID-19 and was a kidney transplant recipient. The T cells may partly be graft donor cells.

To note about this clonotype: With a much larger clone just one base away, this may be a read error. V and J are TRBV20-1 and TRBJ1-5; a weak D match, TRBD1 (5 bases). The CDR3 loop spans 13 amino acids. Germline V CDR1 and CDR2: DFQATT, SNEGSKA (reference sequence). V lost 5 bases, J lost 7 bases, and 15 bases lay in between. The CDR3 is CSAGGRPKQPQHF. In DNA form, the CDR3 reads TGCAGTGCTGGGGGACGGCCCAAACAGCCCCAGCATTTT.

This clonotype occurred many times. In DNA, the CDR3 is TGTGCCAGCAGCGCCGTGCCTCCCATTTCTTTCTCTGAGACCCAGTACTTC. Its protein product is CASSAVPPISFSETQYF. The chain recombines TRBV3-1 with TRBJ2-5; D is unclear. Germline V gene sequence: CDR1 LGHDT, CDR2 YNNKEL (reference sequence). There are 17 residues in the CDR3. V lost 5 bases and J lost 5, with 24 bases in between.

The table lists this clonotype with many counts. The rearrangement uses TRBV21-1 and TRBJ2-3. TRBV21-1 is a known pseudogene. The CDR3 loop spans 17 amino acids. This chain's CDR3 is CASRNCIATVMQDTQYF. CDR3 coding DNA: TGTGCCAGCAGAAACTGTATAGCTACAGTCATGCAAGATACGCAGTATTTT.

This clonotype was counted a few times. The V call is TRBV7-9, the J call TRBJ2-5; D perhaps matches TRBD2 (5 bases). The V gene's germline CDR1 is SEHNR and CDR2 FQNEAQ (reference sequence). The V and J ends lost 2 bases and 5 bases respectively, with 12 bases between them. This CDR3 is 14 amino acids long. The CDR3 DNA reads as TGTGCCAGCAGCTTAAGAGGGTTCGGGGAGACCCAGTACTTC. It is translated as CASSLRGFGETQYF.

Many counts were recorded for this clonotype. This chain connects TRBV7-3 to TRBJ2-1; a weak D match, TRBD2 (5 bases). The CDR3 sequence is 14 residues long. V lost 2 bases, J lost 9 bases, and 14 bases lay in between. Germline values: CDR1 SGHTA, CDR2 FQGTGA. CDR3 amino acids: CASSLGSTGSEQFF. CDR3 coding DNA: TGTGCCAGCAGCTTAGGCTCCACTGGGAGTGAGCAGTTCTTC.

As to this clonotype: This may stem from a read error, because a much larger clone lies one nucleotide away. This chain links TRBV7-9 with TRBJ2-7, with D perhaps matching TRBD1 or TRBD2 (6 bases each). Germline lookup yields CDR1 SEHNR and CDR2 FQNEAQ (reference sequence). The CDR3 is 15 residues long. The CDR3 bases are TGTGCCAGCAGCTGGGGGGCTAGCGCTGCCTACGCGCAGTACTTC. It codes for CASSWGASAAYAQYF.

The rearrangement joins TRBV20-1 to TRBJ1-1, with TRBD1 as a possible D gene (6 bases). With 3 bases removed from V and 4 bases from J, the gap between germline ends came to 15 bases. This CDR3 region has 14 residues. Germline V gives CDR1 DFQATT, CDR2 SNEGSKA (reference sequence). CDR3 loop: CSARQQTGCTEAFF. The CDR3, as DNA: TGCAGTGCTAGGCAACAAACAGGGTGCACTGAAGCTTTCTTT.

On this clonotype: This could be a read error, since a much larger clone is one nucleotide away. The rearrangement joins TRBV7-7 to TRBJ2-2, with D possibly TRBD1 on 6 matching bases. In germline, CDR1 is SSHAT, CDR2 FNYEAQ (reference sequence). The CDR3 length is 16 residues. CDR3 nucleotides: TGTGCTAGCAGCTACACCGGGACACCAGGCACCGGGGAGCTGGTTTTT. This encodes CASSYTGTPGTGELVF.

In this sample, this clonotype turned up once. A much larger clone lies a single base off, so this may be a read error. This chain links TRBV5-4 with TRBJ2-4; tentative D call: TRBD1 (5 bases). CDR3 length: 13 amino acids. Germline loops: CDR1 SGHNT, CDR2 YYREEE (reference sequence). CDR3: CASSLETAYEQCF. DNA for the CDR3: TGTGCCAGCAGCTTGGAGACAGCCTACGAGCAGTGCTTC.

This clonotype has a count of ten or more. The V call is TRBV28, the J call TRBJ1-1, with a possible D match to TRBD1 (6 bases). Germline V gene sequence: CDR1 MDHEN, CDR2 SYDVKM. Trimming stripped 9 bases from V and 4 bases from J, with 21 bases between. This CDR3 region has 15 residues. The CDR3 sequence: CASYRARGLGTEAFF. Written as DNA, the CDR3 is TGTGCCAGTTACAGGGCGAGGGGTTTGGGCACTGAAGCTTTCTTT.

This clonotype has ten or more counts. The CDR3 nucleotides are TGTGCCAGCAGTGCAACGGGACGCTCTAGAAAGACCTATGGCTACACCTTC. This translates into CASSATGRSRKTYGYTF. The chain couples TRBV6-8 to TRBJ1-2; D is perhaps TRBD1 (5 bases). Germline loops: CDR1 MNHGY, CDR2 SAAAGT. V was shortened by 5 bases and J by 4 bases, with 23 bases between the two germline ends. The CDR3 totals 17 residues.

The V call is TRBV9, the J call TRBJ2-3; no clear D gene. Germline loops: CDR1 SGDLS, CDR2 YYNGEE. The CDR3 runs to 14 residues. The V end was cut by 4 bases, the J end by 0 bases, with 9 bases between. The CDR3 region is CASSPVGSTDTQYF. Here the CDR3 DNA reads TGTGCCAGCAGCCCTGTGGGGAGCACAGATACGCAGTATTTT. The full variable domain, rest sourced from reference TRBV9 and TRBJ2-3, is DSGVTQTPKHLITATGQRVTLRCSPRSGDLSVYWYQQSLDQGLQFLIQYYNGEERAKGNILERFSAQQFPDLHSELNLSSLELGDSALYFCASSPVGSTDTQYFGPGTRLTVL.

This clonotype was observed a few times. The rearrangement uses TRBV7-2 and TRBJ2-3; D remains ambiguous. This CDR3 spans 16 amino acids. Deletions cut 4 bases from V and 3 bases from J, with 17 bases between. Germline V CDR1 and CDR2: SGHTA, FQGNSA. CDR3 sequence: CASSSPDFYLTDTQYF. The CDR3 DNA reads TGTGCCAGCAGCTCACCGGATTTCTACCTTACAGATACGCAGTATTTT.